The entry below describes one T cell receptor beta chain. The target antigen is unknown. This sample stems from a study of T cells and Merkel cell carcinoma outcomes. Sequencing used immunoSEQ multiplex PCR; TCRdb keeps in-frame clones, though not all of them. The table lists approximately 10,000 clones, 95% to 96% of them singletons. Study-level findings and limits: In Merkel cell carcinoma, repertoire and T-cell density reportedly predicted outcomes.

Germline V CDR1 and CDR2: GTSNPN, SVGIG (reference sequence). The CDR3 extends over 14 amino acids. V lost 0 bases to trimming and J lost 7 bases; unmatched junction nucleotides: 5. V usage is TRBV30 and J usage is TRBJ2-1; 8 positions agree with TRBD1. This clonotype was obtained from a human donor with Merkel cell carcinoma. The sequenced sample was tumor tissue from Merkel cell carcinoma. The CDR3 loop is CAWSVDRVGNEQFF. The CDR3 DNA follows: TGTGCCTGGAGTGTGGACAGGGTGGGAAATGAGCAGTTCTTC.